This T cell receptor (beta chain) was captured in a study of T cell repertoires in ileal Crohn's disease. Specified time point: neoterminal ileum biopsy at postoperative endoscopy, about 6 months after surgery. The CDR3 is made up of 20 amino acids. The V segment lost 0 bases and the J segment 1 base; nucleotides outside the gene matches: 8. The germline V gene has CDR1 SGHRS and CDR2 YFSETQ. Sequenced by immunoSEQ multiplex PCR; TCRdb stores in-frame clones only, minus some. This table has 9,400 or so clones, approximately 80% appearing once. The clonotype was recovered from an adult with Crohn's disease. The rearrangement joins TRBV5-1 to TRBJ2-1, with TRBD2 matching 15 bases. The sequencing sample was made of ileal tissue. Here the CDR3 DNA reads TGCGCCAGCAGCTTGGACGGGAGGACTAGCGGGGGGGTATCCTACAATGAGCAGTTCTTC. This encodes CASSLDGRTSGGVSYNEQFF.